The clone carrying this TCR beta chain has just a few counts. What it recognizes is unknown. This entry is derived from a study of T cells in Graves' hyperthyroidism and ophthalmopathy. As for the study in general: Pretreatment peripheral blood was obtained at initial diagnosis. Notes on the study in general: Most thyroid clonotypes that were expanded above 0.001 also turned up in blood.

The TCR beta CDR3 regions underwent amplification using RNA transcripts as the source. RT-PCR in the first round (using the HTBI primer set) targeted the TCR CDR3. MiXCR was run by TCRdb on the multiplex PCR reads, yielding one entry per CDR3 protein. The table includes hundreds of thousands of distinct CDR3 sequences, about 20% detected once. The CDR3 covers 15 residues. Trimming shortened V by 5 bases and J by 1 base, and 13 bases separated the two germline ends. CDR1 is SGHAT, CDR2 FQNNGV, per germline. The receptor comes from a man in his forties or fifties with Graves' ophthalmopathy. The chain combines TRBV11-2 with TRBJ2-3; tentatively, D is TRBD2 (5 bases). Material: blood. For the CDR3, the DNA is TGTGCCAGCAGCCCGATGCCGAGGGGCACAGATACGCAGTATTTT. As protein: CASSPMPRGTDTQYF.